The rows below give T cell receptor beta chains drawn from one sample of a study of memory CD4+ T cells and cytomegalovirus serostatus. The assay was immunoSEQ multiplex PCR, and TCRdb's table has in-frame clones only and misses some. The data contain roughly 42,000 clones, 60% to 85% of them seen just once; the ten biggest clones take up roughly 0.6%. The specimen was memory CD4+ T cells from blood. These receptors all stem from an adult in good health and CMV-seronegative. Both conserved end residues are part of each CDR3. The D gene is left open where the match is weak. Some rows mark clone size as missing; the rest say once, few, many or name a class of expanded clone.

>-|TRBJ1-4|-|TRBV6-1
CASSEALGANEKLFF
TGTGCCAGCAGTGAAGCGTTGGGGGCCAATGAAAAACTGTTTTTT
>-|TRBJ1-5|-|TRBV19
CASSIVSGRQPQHF
TGTGCCAGTAGTATAGTTTCAGGGCGCCAGCCCCAGCATTTT
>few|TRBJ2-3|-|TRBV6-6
CASANTGDTQYF
TGTGCCAGCGCAAATACCGGAGATACGCAGTATTTT
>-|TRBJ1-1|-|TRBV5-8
CASVPGGENTEAFF
TGTGCCAGCGTGCCGGGAGGGGAGAACACTGAAGCTTTCTTT
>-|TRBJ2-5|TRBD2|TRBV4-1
CASSHTSGGLQETQYF
TGCGCCAGCAGCCATACTAGCGGGGGACTACAAGAGACCCAGTACTTC
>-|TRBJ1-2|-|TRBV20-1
CSARNNYGYTF
TGCAGTGCTAGGAATAACTATGGCTACACCTTC
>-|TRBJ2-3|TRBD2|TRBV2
CASDLAGERDTQYF
TGTGCCAGTGACCTAGCGGGGGAAAGAGATACGCAGTATTTT
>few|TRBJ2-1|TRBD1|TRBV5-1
CASSLAGQLYNEQFF
TGCGCCAGCAGCTTGGCGGGACAGCTCTACAATGAGCAGTTCTTC
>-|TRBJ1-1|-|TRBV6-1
CASSGLTGEAFF
TGTGCCAGCAGTGGACTGACAGGCGAAGCTTTCTTT
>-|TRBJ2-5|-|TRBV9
CASSVAGRPETQYF
TGTGCCAGCAGCGTAGCTGGGCGGCCGGAGACCCAGTACTTC
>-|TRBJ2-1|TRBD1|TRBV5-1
CASSLTGGFNEQFF
TGCGCCAGCAGCTTGACAGGGGGGTTCAATGAGCAGTTCTTC
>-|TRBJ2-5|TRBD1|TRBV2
CASSEQGADETQYF
TGTGCCAGCAGTGAACAGGGGGCGGATGAGACCCAGTACTTC
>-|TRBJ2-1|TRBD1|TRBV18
CASSPDRVRNEQFF
TGTGCCAGCTCGCCAGACAGGGTGAGAAATGAGCAGTTCTTC
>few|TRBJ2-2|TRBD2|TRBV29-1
CSGTRGGPTGELFF
TGCAGCGGGACTCGCGGGGGGCCAACCGGGGAGCTGTTTTTT
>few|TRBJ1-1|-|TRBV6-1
CASSRLVNTEAFF
TGTGCCAGCTCCCGGCTCGTGAACACTGAAGCTTTCTTT
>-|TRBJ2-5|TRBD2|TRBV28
CASSLGGGETQYF
TGTGCCAGCAGTTTAGGGGGAGGGGAGACCCAGTACTTC
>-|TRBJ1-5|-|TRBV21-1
CASSATVAHPNQPQHF
TGTGCCAGCAGCGCAACGGTGGCTCACCCCAATCAGCCCCAGCATTTT
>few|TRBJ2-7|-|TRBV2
CASSPLYEQYF
TGTGCCAGCAGCCCCCTCTACGAGCAGTACTTC
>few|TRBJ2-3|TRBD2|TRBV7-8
CASSLIAGSTDTQYF
TGTGCCAGCAGCCTAATAGCGGGGTCCACAGATACGCAGTATTTT
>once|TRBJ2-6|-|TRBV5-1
CASSVYTLGDSGANVLTF
TGCGCCAGCAGCGTCTACACGCTAGGGGACTCTGGGGCCAACGTCCTGACTTTC
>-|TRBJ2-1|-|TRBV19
CASTILGAQGNEQFF
TGTGCCAGTACTATCCTCGGGGCGCAAGGGAATGAGCAGTTCTTC
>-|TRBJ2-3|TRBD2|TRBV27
CASSAGLAGGRPSTQYF
TGTGCCAGCAGTGCGGGACTAGCGGGGGGCAGGCCGAGTACGCAGTATTTT
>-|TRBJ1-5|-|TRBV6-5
CASSPALSNQPQHF
TGTGCCAGCAGCCCCGCCCTTAGCAATCAGCCCCAGCATTTT
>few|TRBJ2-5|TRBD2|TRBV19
CASANLLAGGQETQYF
TGTGCCAGCGCGAACCTACTAGCGGGGGGCCAAGAGACCCAGTACTTC
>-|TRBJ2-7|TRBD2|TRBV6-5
CASSYSGGSNEQYF
TGTGCCAGCAGTTACTCCGGGGGGAGCAACGAGCAGTACTTC
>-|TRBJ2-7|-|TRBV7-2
CASSRDYEQYF
TGTGCCAGCAGCCGGGACTACGAGCAGTACTTC
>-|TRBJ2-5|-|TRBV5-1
CASSFVLGVQETQYF
TGCGCCAGCAGCTTCGTGTTGGGGGTTCAAGAGACCCAGTACTTC
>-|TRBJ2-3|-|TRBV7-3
CASSPWGGGDTDTQYF
TGTGCCAGCAGCCCCTGGGGAGGGGGGGACACAGATACGCAGTATTTT
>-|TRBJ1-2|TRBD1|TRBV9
CASSVSPRAGGGYTF
TGTGCCAGCAGCGTGTCCCCCCGGGCAGGGGGTGGCTACACCTTC
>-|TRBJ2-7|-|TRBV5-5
CASSLAPGLRNYEQYF
TGTGCCAGCAGCTTGGCCCCGGGACTGCGGAACTACGAGCAGTACTTC
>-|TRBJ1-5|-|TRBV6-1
CASSDWGNVAQPQHF
TGTGCCAGCAGTGATTGGGGAAATGTGGCTCAGCCCCAGCATTTT
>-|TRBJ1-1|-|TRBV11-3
CASSLDAWTGNTEAFF
TGTGCCAGCAGCTTAGATGCGTGGACGGGGAACACTGAAGCTTTCTTT
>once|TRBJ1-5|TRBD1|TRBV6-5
CASRQDRGGNQPQHF
TGTGCCAGCAGACAAGACAGGGGCGGCAATCAGCCCCAGCATTTT
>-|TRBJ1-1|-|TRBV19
CASSQLERDISSNRTEAFF
TGTGCCAGTAGTCAACTTGAAAGGGATATATCGTCTAATCGCACTGAAGCTTTCTTT
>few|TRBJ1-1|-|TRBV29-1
CSVATGGVSSTEAFF
TGCAGCGTTGCTACAGGCGGTGTTAGTAGCACTGAAGCTTTCTTT
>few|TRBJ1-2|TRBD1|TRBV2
CASTDRGNYGYTF
TGTGCCAGCACCGACAGGGGGAACTATGGCTACACCTTC
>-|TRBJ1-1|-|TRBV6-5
CASISDRSPEAFF
TGTGCCAGCATTTCTGACAGATCCCCTGAAGCTTTCTTT
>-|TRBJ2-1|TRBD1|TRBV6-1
CASIRDRANEQFF
TGTGCCAGCATACGTGACAGGGCCAATGAGCAGTTCTTC
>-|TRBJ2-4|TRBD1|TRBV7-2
CASSLPRQGRNIQYF
TGTGCCAGCAGCTTACCACGACAGGGGAGAAACATTCAGTACTTC
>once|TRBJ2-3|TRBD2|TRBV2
CASEVRGGLDTQYF
TGTGCCAGCGAGGTGCGGGGGGGCCTGGATACGCAGTATTTT
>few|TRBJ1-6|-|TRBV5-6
CASRDEVRNSPLHF
TGTGCCAGCAGGGACGAGGTTCGTAATTCACCCCTCCACTTT
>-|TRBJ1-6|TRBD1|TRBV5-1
CASRSQGSQSPLHF
TGCGCCAGCAGATCACAGGGGTCTCAATCACCCCTCCACTTT
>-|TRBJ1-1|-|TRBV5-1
CASSLSGRNTEAFF
TGCGCCAGCAGCTTATCGGGGCGCAACACTGAAGCTTTCTTT
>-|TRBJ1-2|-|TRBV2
CASVYGVPYYGYTF
TGTGCCAGTGTTTATGGGGTTCCGTACTATGGCTACACCTTC
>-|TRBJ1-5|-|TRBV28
CASSFLGAGQPQHF
TGTGCCAGCAGTTTTTTAGGGGCAGGTCAGCCCCAGCATTTT
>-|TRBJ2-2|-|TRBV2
CASRTSGGGITGELFF
TGTGCCAGCAGGACTTCGGGAGGGGGCATAACCGGGGAGCTGTTTTTT
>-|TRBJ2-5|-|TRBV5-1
CASSLVAGNQETQYF
TGCGCCAGCAGCTTGGTGGCGGGTAACCAAGAGACCCAGTACTTC
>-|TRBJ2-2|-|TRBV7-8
CASSWTGHSTGELFF
TGTGCCAGCAGTTGGACGGGACATAGCACCGGGGAGCTGTTTTTT
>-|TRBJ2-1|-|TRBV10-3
CAISGHQPGPRGNEQFF
TGTGCCATCAGCGGCCACCAACCGGGACCAAGGGGGAATGAGCAGTTCTTC
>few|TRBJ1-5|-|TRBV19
CASSTPPGGLSNQPQHF
TGTGCCAGTAGTACACCCCCCGGGGGCCTAAGCAATCAGCCCCAGCATTTT
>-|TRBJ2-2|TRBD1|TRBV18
CASSPFELGQGNTGELFF
TGTGCCAGCTCACCATTCGAGCTGGGACAGGGGAACACCGGGGAGCTGTTTTTT
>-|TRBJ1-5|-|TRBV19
CASSIDRDNYQPQHF
TGTGCCAGTAGTATAGATAGGGACAACTACCAGCCCCAGCATTTT
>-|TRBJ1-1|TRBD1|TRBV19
CASRWTGMNTEAFF
TGTGCCAGTCGGTGGACAGGAATGAACACTGAAGCTTTCTTT